These T cell receptor beta chains were read from a single sample in a study of T cells after yellow fever vaccination. TCRdb reprocessed the 5' RACE reads with MiXCR, giving one entry per CDR3 protein. The sample records about 58,000 distinct CDR3 sequences, approximately 6.5% being singletons. This material consisted of CD8+ T cells sorted from PBMCs, taken on the day of the first yellow fever vaccination. Receptors were obtained from a man younger than 35 who received the YFV17D yellow fever vaccine. CDR3s include the opening cysteine and the closing phenylalanine or tryptophan. The order of the fields is V gene, CDR3 protein.

v_gene: TRBV29-1
CDR3aa: CSVEDGASSYNEQFF

v_gene: TRBV2
CDR3aa: CASSDRDRDYEQYF

v_gene: TRBV7-6
CDR3aa: CASRFGQGGSGTGELFF

v_gene: TRBV29-1
CDR3aa: CSVEDRGGTYEQYF

v_gene: TRBV6-4
CDR3aa: CASSDSKSGANVLTF

v_gene: TRBV12-3/TRBV12-4
CDR3aa: CASSLGQIDEQFF

v_gene: TRBV4-3
CDR3aa: CASSQVLVGANVLTF

v_gene: TRBV19
CDR3aa: CARQGGETQYF

v_gene: TRBV4-2
CDR3aa: CASSQDSLLNEQFF

v_gene: TRBV6-1
CDR3aa: CASSRGGGRYNEQFF

v_gene: TRBV4-3
CDR3aa: CASSQGPFVGNEQFF

v_gene: TRBV27
CDR3aa: CASSSDGSRPQHF

v_gene: TRBV5-1
CDR3aa: CASSLALNGQETQYF

v_gene: TRBV2
CDR3aa: CASRPDRGSNQPQHF

v_gene: TRBV7-9
CDR3aa: CASSFGGTATEAFF

v_gene: TRBV5-1
CDR3aa: CASSLFAGAANEQFF

v_gene: TRBV20-1
CDR3aa: CSAPQKRGRNTGELFF

v_gene: TRBV7-9
CDR3aa: CASTRQLRETQYF

v_gene: TRBV4-1
CDR3aa: CASSHGGQPQHF

v_gene: TRBV25-1
CDR3aa: CASSDIQSNEKLFF

v_gene: TRBV6-1
CDR3aa: CASSRIAGEEETQYF

v_gene: TRBV5-1
CDR3aa: CASSLRSATNEKLFF

v_gene: TRBV12-3/TRBV12-4
CDR3aa: CASRRSRGGTDTQYF

v_gene: TRBV6-4
CDR3aa: CASSAGRGAVDTQYF

v_gene: TRBV4-3
CDR3aa: CASSPGQGGGYGYTF

v_gene: TRBV19
CDR3aa: CASSSWDSTYEQYF

v_gene: TRBV29-1
CDR3aa: CSVEVQGRVTETQYF

v_gene: TRBV29-1
CDR3aa: CSVGGAYEQYF

v_gene: TRBV20-1
CDR3aa: CSAIDREGSNYGYTF

v_gene: TRBV7-9
CDR3aa: CASRRQGNTGELFF

v_gene: TRBV4-3
CDR3aa: CASSQDEELTGELFF

v_gene: TRBV4-3
CDR3aa: CASSPRAWDSNSPLHF

v_gene: TRBV6-1
CDR3aa: CASSPKVGNEQFF

v_gene: TRBV4-1
CDR3aa: CASSRRNPTNEKLFF

v_gene: TRBV12-5
CDR3aa: CASGQTSYNEQFF

v_gene: TRBV27
CDR3aa: CASSFTGSGANVLTF

v_gene: TRBV6-5
CDR3aa: CASSYSPSSTDTQYF

v_gene: TRBV15
CDR3aa: CATSRGESEQYF

v_gene: TRBV15
CDR3aa: CATSRDRLTAVGSSYNSPLHF

v_gene: TRBV7-3
CDR3aa: CASRPRVTGELFF

v_gene: TRBV15
CDR3aa: CATSRGDWGDSGANVLTF

v_gene: TRBV5-4
CDR3aa: CASSLGETGKGEQYF

v_gene: TRBV9
CDR3aa: CASSVDPNEQFF